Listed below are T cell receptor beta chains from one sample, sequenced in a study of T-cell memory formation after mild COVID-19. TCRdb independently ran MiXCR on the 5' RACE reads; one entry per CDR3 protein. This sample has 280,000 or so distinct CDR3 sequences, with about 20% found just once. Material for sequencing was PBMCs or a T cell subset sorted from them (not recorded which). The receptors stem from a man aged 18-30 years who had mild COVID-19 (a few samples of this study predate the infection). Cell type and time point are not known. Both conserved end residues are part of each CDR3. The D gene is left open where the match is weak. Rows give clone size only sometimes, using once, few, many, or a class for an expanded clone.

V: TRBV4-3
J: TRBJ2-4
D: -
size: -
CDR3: CASSPEWGFIQYF
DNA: TGCGCCAGCAGCCCCGAATGGGGGTTCATTCAGTACTTC

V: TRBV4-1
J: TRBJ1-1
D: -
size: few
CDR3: CASSQELGDMNTEAFF
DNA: TGCGCCAGCAGCCAAGAGCTGGGGGATATGAACACTGAAGCTTTCTTT

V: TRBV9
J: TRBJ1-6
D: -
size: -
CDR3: CASSVEGEKGSPLHF
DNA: TGTGCCAGCAGCGTAGAGGGGGAAAAAGGGTCACCCCTCCACTTT

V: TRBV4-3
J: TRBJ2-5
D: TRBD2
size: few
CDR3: CASSQERASGQETQYF
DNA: TGCGCCAGCAGCCAAGAGCGGGCTAGCGGCCAAGAGACCCAGTACTTC

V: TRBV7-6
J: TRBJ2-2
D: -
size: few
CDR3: CASATPAGTNTGELFF
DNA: TGTGCCAGTGCGACACCTGCGGGGACGAACACCGGGGAGCTGTTTTTT

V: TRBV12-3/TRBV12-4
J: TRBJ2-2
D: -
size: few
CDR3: CAVKGDTGELFF
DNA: TGTGCCGTTAAGGGGGATACCGGGGAGCTGTTTTTT

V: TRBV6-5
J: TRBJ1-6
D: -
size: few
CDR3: CASSYDQDGGNSPLHF
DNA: TGTGCCAGCAGTTACGATCAGGACGGGGGGAATTCACCCCTCCACTTT

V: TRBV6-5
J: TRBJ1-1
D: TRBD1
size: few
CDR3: CASSYLTGGGTEAFF
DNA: TGTGCCAGCAGTTACCTGACAGGGGGCGGCACTGAAGCTTTCTTT

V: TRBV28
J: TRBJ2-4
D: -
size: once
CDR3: CASSFRVLDDLGNIQYF
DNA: TGTGCCAGCAGTTTTAGGGTGTTAGATGATTTGGGAAACATTCAGTACTTC

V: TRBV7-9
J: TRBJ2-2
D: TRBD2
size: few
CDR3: CASSRPSGGTNTGELFF
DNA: TGTGCCAGCAGTCGGCCTAGCGGGGGGACAAACACCGGGGAGCTGTTTTTT

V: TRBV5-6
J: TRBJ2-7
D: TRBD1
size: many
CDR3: CASSFDRVFPYEQYF
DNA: TGTGCCAGCAGCTTCGACAGGGTTTTTCCCTACGAGCAGTACTTC

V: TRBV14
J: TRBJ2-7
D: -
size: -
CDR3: CASSSHGSYEQYF
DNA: TGTGCCAGCAGCAGCCACGGGTCCTACGAGCAGTACTTC

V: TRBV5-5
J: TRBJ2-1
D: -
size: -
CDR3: CASSLSVEGGEQFF
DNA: TGTGCCAGCAGCTTAAGCGTAGAGGGTGGCGAGCAGTTCTTC

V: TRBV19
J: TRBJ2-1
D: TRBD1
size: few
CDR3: CASSRRGRGRNEQFF
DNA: TGTGCCAGTAGTAGACGAGGCAGGGGGCGGAATGAGCAGTTCTTC

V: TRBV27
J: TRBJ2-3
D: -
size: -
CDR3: CASMQSTDTQYF
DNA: TGTGCCAGCATGCAGAGCACAGATACGCAGTATTTT

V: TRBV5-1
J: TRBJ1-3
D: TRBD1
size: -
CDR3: CASRETGGNGNTIYF
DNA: TGCGCCAGTCGAGAAACAGGGGGAAATGGAAACACCATATATTTT

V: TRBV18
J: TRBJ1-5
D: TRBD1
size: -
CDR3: CASSTDRAQPQHF
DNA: TGTGCCAGCTCAACCGACAGGGCCCAGCCCCAGCATTTT

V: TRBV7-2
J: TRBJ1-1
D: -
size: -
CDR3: CASSIGRIMNTEAFF
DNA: TGTGCCAGCAGCATTGGACGCATCATGAACACTGAAGCTTTCTTT

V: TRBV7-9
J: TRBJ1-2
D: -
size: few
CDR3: CASSLRGPGYGYTF
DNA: TGTGCCAGCAGCTTACGGGGGCCCGGCTATGGCTACACCTTC

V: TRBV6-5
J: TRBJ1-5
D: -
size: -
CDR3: CASRGTGSPSNQPQHF
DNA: TGTGCCAGCAGAGGTACCGGGTCCCCTAGCAATCAGCCCCAGCATTTT

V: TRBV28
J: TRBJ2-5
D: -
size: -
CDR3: CASSSGGGPQETQYF
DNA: TGTGCCAGCAGTTCCGGAGGGGGCCCCCAAGAGACCCAGTACTTC

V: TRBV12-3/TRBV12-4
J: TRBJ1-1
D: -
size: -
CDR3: CASSEDRYTEAFF
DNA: TGTGCCAGCAGTGAAGACAGATACACTGAAGCTTTCTTT

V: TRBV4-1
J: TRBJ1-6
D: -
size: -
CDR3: CASSQVDRNSPLHF
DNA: TGCGCCAGCAGCCAGGTCGACAGGAATTCACCCCTCCACTTT

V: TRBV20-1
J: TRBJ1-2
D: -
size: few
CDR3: CSARVAGEHGYTF
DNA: TGCAGTGCTAGAGTGGCAGGGGAGCATGGCTACACCTTC

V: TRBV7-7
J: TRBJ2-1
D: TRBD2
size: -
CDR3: CASSLGGLAGVNEQFF
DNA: TGTGCCAGCAGCTTAGGAGGACTAGCGGGGGTCAATGAGCAGTTCTTC